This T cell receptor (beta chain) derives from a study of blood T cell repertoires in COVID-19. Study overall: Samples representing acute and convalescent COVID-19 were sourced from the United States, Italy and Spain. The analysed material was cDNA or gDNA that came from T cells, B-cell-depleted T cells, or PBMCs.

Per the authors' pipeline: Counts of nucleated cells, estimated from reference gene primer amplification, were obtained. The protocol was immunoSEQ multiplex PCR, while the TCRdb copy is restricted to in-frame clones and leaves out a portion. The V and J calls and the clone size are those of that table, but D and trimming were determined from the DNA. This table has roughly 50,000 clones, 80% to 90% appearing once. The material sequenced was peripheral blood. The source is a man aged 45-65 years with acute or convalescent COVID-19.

The CDR3 nucleotides read TGTGCCAGCGTCAGGGACTCCTACGAGCAGTACTTC. Its protein product is CASVRDSYEQYF. The rearrangement joins TRBV7-9 to TRBJ2-7; TRBD1 is a possible D gene (5 bases). Per germline, CDR1 SEHNR and CDR2 FQNEAQ (reference sequence). The CDR3 extends over 12 amino acids. V lost 8 bases and J lost 0, with 8 bases in between.